Listed here are 25 T cell receptor beta chains from one sample, sequenced in a study of T cell repertoires in cytomegalovirus infection. TCRdb redid the calling of the reads with MiXCR, one entry per CDR3 protein. The data show about 250,000 distinct CDR3 sequences, about 12% seen once. The sample comprised PBMCs. These receptors originate from a human donor in good health (CMV status not recorded). Some clones in this sample may be carry-over from other donors' samples.

This clonotype was found many times. The chain employs TRBV7-2 and TRBJ1-2; 7 bases are shared with TRBD1. Germline V gene sequence: CDR1 SGHTA, CDR2 FQGNSA. This CDR3 has 13 amino acids. With 5 bases clipped from V and 7 bases from J, the junction kept 7 bases outside the gene matches. The CDR3 nucleotides read TGTGCCAGCAGCGCGACAGGGAGAGGTGGCTACACCTTC. Protein: CASSATGRGGYTF.

This clonotype appeared a few times. V usage is TRBV5-1 and J usage is TRBJ2-1; tentative D call: TRBD1 (5 bases). The CDR3 sequence is 13 residues long. Germline V lookup: CDR1 SGHRS, CDR2 YFSETQ. Between the trimmed V and J ends, which lost 2 bases and 7 bases, there was a span of 10 bases. The CDR3 region has the DNA TGCGCCAGCAGCTTCGACAGAAGGAATGAGCAGTTCTTC. Translation: CASSFDRRNEQFF.

The J gene is TRBJ2-7, the V gene TRBV6-5; a possible D gene is TRBD2 (5 bases). This CDR3 is built from 15 residues. The germline CDR1 and CDR2 sequences are MNHEY and SVGAGI. Between the trimmed V and J ends, which lost 0 bases and 6 bases, there was a span of 15 bases. This chain's CDR3 is CASSYSTGSFSEQYF. The DNA for the CDR3 is TGTGCCAGCAGTTACTCGACGGGGTCGTTCTCCGAGCAGTACTTC.

This clonotype was seen a few times. The J gene is TRBJ2-1, the V gene TRBV28; 8 nucleotides match TRBD1. With 5 bases clipped from V and 5 bases from J, the junction kept 8 bases outside the gene matches. The germline CDR1 and CDR2 sequences are MDHEN and SYDVKM. The CDR3 has 15 residues. The CDR3 sequence: CASSPGGWRNNEQFF. CDR3 nucleotide sequence: TGTGCCAGCAGTCCAGGGGGCTGGAGGAACAATGAGCAGTTCTTC.

Ten or more counts support this clonotype. The chain is built from TRBV7-6 and TRBJ1-2; 7 nucleotides match TRBD1. The CDR3 totals 14 residues. V lost 5 bases, J lost 4 bases, and 7 bases stayed unmatched. Germline V lookup: CDR1 SGHVS, CDR2 FNYEAQ. The CDR3 bases are TGTGCCAGCAGCCCCAGGGACAGCATCTATGGCTACACCTTC. Residues: CASSPRDSIYGYTF.

This clonotype was seen a handful of times. The junction shows a germline mismatch at one end, possibly a read error. The rearrangement uses TRBV19 and TRBJ1-4; D gene unclear. Germline V CDR1 and CDR2: LNHDA, SQIVND (reference sequence). The CDR3 runs 16 residues. The CDR3 sequence: CARSTPLGGNNEKLFF. For the CDR3, the DNA is TGTGCCAGAAGTACCCCCCTTGGAGGAAATAATGAAAAACTGTTTTTT.

The chain joins TRBV29-1 to TRBJ2-2, with D perhaps being TRBD1 or TRBD2 (6 bases each). The CDR3 is made up of 13 amino acids. Between the trimmed V and J ends, which lost 6 bases and 7 bases, there was a span of 15 bases. Germline V CDR1 and CDR2: SQVTM, ANQGSEA. The CDR3 DNA reads TGCAGCGTACGAGGGGGGCCGGGCGGGGAGCTGTTTTTT. It translates to CSVRGGPGGELFF.

The chain links TRBV20-1 to TRBJ1-6; 9 nucleotides agree with TRBD1. Per germline, CDR1 DFQATT and CDR2 SNEGSKA (reference sequence). CDR3 length equals 14 residues. The J segment lost 7 bases and the V segment lost 4 bases, leaving 5 bases of the junction unmatched. For the CDR3, the DNA is TGCAGTGCTACGGGACAGGGAAGAAATTCACCCCTCCACTTT. Translated, it gives CSATGQGRNSPLHF.

In its sample, this clonotype was seen a few times. The chain employs TRBV25-1 and TRBJ1-1; 10 bases map to TRBD1. The CDR3 spans 13 residues. Germline CDR1 reads MGHDK; CDR2 reads SYGVNS. Unmatched junction bases numbered 4, after V lost 4 bases and J lost 8 bases. Written as DNA, the CDR3 is TGTGCCAGCAGTGGCGTGGGACAGGGGGAAGCTTTCTTT. Translation gives CASSGVGQGEAFF.

This clonotype has a count of ten or more. The rearrangement joins TRBV7-8 to TRBJ1-5; D is uncertain. The germline CDR1 and CDR2 sequences are SGHVS and FQNEAQ. This CDR3 is built from 14 residues. V was cut by 1 base and J by 4 bases, with 8 bases left in between. The CDR3 coding sequence is TGTGCCAGCAGCTTAGGCGGGGTAAATCAGCCCCAGCATTTT. Translation: CASSLGGVNQPQHF.

This clonotype came up many times. V gene TRBV7-2 combines with J gene TRBJ2-5; tentatively, D is TRBD1 or TRBD2 (5 bases each). Deletions cut 5 bases from V and 5 bases from J, with 18 bases between. Germline V gene sequence: CDR1 SGHTA, CDR2 FQGNSA. This CDR3 is 15 amino acids long. The CDR3 nucleotides read TGTGCCAGCAGCCCCGGCGCAGGGAGAAGGGAGACCCAGTACTTC. Its protein product is CASSPGAGRRETQYF.

This clonotype was observed many times. This chain uses TRBV7-2 with TRBJ1-1; D unresolved. Germline lookup yields CDR1 SGHTA and CDR2 FQGNSA. Trimming stripped 4 bases from V and 1 base from J, with 7 bases between. CDR3 length: 13 amino acids. DNA for the CDR3: TGTGCCAGCAGCTCTTACCGGAACACTGAAGCTTTCTTT. This gives the protein CASSSYRNTEAFF. Supplemented by reference TRBV7-2 and TRBJ1-1, the full variable domain reads GAGVSQSPSNKVTEKGKDVELRCDPISGHTALYWYRQSLGQGLEFLIYFQGNSAPDKSGLPSDRFSAERTGGSVSTLTIQRTQQEDSAVYLCASSSYRNTEAFFGQGTRLTVV.

The CDR3 spells CASSLGLAPSNEQFF. The CDR3 nucleotides read TGTGCCAGCAGCTTGGGGCTAGCGCCGAGTAATGAGCAGTTCTTC. The gene calls are TRBV5-5 and TRBJ2-1, with D perhaps matching TRBD2 (6 bases). The germline V gene has CDR1 SGHKS and CDR2 YYEKEE (reference sequence). Deletions cut 0 bases from V and 7 bases from J, with 14 bases between. This CDR3 is 15 amino acids long.

The sample holds many counts of this clonotype. The gene calls are TRBV18 and TRBJ2-5, with TRBD2 matching over 14 bases. This CDR3 has 16 amino acids. J was trimmed by 2 bases and V by 4 bases; bases with no gene match: 3. Germline CDR1 reads KGHSH; CDR2 reads LQKENI. The CDR3 loop reads CASSRTSGGQQETQYF. CDR3 DNA: TGTGCCAGCTCACGGACTAGCGGGGGGCAGCAAGAGACCCAGTACTTC.

The chain uses TRBV19 and TRBJ2-5, with D possibly TRBD1 on 6 matching bases. The CDR3 has 17 residues. Trimming shortened V by 3 bases and J by 5 bases, and 22 bases separated the two germline ends. CDR1 LNHDA and CDR2 SQIVND come from the germline V gene (reference sequence). CDR3 loop: CASSMARTGYGSETQYF. DNA of the CDR3: TGTGCCAGTAGTATGGCCCGAACAGGGTACGGATCGGAGACCCAGTACTTC. The whole variable domain, remainder taken from reference TRBV19 and TRBJ2-5, is DGGITQSPKYLFRKEGQNVTLSCEQNLNHDAMYWYRQDPGQGLRLIYYSQIVNDFQKGDIAEGYSVSREKKESFPLTVTSAQKNPTAFYLCASSMARTGYGSETQYFGPGTRLLVL.

This clonotype was recorded at least ten times. The J gene is TRBJ2-3, the V gene TRBV6-5; D might be TRBD2 (6 bases). CDR3 length equals 17 residues. The V gene's germline CDR1 is MNHEY and CDR2 SVGAGI. V was clipped by 0 bases and J by 5 bases, with 18 bases between them. The DNA of the CDR3 is TGTGCCAGCAGTTACTCGGGCGGCCGGGAGAGAGGAGATACGCAGTATTTT. This sequence encodes CASSYSGGRERGDTQYF.

This clonotype has a count of ten or more. This chain links TRBV12-5 with TRBJ2-1; possibly TRBD1 for D (5 bases). This CDR3 comprises 14 residues. Germline CDR1 reads LGHNT; CDR2 reads FRNRAP. V was clipped by 2 bases and J by 3 bases, with 8 bases between them. The CDR3 sequence is CASGLLGRYNEQFF. CDR3 DNA: TGTGCTAGTGGTTTGCTGGGGCGCTACAATGAGCAGTTCTTC. The whole variable domain, remainder taken from reference TRBV12-5 and TRBJ2-1, is DARVTQTPRHKVTEMGQEVTMRCQPILGHNTVFWYRQTMMQGLELLAYFRNRAPLDDSGMPKDRFSAEMPDATLATLKIQPSEPRDSAVYFCASGLLGRYNEQFFGPGTRLTVL.

This clonotype has ten or more counts. The V gene is TRBV7-2, the J gene TRBJ1-4; D possibly corresponds to TRBD1 (5 bases). The V gene lost 4 bases and the J gene lost 11 bases, with 23 bases spanning the gap. This CDR3 has 16 residues. Germline V gene data show CDR1 as SGHTA and CDR2 as FQGNSA. DNA for the CDR3: TGTGCCAGCAGCTCTTCCGGTGGGGGAGAGGCCGGGAAACTGTTTTTT. Its translation: CASSSSGGGEAGKLFF.

J is TRBJ2-5 and V is TRBV2; 7 nucleotides align to TRBD1. Trimming took 2 bases from V and 4 from J; bases not matched to a gene: 7. Per the germline V gene, CDR1 is SNHLY and CDR2 is FYNNEI. CDR3 length equals 15 residues. The CDR3 region is CASSEINRGAETQYF. CDR3 bases: TGTGCCAGCAGTGAAATAAACAGGGGAGCAGAGACCCAGTACTTC.

This clonotype has a count of ten or more. The chain combines TRBV7-6 with TRBJ2-5; the D gene is possibly TRBD1 (5 bases). The V and J ends lost 5 bases and 4 bases respectively, with 11 bases between them. The germline V gene encodes CDR1 SGHVS and CDR2 FNYEAQ. This CDR3 is 13 amino acids long. The CDR3 sequence: CASSKGQAETQYF. The CDR3 nucleotides are TGTGCCAGCAGCAAGGGGCAGGCAGAGACCCAGTACTTC.

This clonotype was detected a few times. The chain recombines TRBV29-1 with TRBJ1-2; D is ambiguous. From germline, CDR1 is SQVTM and CDR2 ANQGSEA. V shed 3 bases and J shed 8 bases, with 10 bases lying between them. The CDR3 has 11 amino acids. CDR3 sequence reads: CSVDEEHGYTF. Written as DNA, the CDR3 is TGCAGCGTTGACGAGGAGCACGGCTACACCTTC. Full variable domain (remainder filled in from reference TRBV29-1 and TRBJ1-2): SAVISQKPSRDICQRGTSLTIQCQVDSQVTMMFWYRQQPGQSLTLIATANQGSEATYESGFVIDKFPISRPNLTFSTLTVSNMSPEDSSIYLCSVDEEHGYTFGSGTRLTVV.

This clonotype was picked up many times. The J gene is TRBJ2-1, the V gene TRBV6-4; D perhaps matches TRBD1 (6 bases). The length of the CDR3 is 15 residues. The germline gives CDR1 MRHNA, CDR2 SNTAGT. V was clipped by 3 bases and J by 2 bases, with 11 bases between them. The CDR3 nucleotides are TGTGCCAGCAGTGAGGGGGCGGGTCCCTACAATGAGCAGTTCTTC. This translates into CASSEGAGPYNEQFF.

There are many counts of this clonotype. The chain uses TRBV11-2 and TRBJ1-1; D not resolved. The CDR3 covers 14 residues. Trimming removed 6 bases from V and 8 bases from J, with 19 bases in between. Germline CDR1 SGHAT, CDR2 FQNNGV. As DNA, the CDR3 is TGTGCCAGCAGGACTTCTAACTTCCGGTTAGAAGCTTTCTTT. Amino acid sequence: CASRTSNFRLEAFF. Looking up the rest from reference TRBV11-2 and TRBJ1-1 gives the full variable domain: EAGVAQSPRYKIIEKRQSVAFWCNPISGHATLYWYQQILGQGPKLLIQFQNNGVVDDSQLPKDRFSAERLKGVDSTLKIQPAKLEDSAVYLCASRTSNFRLEAFFGQGTRLTVV.

With regard to this clonotype: A read error may explain this, as a much larger clone is one base away. This chain links TRBV7-2 with TRBJ1-1; D gene ambiguous. CDR1 SGHTA and CDR2 FQGNSA come from the germline V gene. This CDR3 has 11 amino acids. CDR3 coding DNA: TGTGCCAGCAGCCCCTGGGGTGAAGCTCTCTTT. It translates to CASSPWGEALF.

This clonotype was observed a handful of times. The gene calls are TRBV7-9 and TRBJ2-1, with a possible D match to TRBD1 (6 bases). V lost 1 base to trimming and J lost 9 bases, with 10 bases between them. The CDR3 loop spans 13 amino acids. Germline V lookup: CDR1 SEHNR, CDR2 FQNEAQ (reference sequence). The CDR3: CASSLGRDIEQFF. In nucleotides, the CDR3 is TGTGCCAGCAGCTTAGGACGGGACATTGAGCAGTTCTTC.